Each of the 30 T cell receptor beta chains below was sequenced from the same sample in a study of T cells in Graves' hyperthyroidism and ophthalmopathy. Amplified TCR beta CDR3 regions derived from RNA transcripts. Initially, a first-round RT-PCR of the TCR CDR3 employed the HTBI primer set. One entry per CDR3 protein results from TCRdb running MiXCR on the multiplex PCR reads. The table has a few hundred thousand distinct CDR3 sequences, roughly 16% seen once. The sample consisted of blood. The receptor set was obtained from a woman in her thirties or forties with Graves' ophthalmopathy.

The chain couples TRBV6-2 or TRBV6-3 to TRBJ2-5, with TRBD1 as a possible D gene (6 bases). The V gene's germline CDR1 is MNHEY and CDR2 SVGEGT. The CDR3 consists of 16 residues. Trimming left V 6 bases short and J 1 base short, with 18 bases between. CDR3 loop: CASSPAAGVVQETQYF. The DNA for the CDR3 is TGTGCCAGCAGCCCCGCGGCAGGGGTGGTCCAAGAGACCCAGTACTTC.

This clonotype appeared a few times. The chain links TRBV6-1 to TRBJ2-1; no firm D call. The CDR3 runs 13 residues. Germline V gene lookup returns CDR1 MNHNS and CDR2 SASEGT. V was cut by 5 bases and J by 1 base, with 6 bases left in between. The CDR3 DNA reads TGTGCCAGCAGTAGGGAATCCTACAATGAGCAGTTCTTC. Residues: CASSRESYNEQFF.

The CDR3 nucleotides are TGCGCCAGCAGCTTTGATCCAAGACAGGGGCCAGGGGACACTGAAGCTTTCTTT. Translating it yields CASSFDPRQGPGDTEAFF. The rearrangement joins TRBV5-1 to TRBJ1-1, with TRBD1 matching 8 bases. J lost 3 bases, V lost 2 bases, and 15 bases had no gene match. There are 18 residues in the CDR3. CDR1 and CDR2 from the germline V gene are SGHRS and YFSETQ.

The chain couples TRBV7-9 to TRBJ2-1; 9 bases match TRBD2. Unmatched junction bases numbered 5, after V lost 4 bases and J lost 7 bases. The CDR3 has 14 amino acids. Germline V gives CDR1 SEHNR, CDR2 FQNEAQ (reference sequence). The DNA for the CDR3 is TGTGCCAGCAGCTATAGCGGGGGCATTAATGAGCAGTTCTTC. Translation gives CASSYSGGINEQFF.

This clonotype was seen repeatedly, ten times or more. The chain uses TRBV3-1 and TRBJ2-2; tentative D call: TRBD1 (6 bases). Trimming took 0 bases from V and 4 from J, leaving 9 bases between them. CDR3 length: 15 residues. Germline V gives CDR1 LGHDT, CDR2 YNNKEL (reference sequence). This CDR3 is CASSQDGRGTGELFF. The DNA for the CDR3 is TGTGCCAGCAGCCAAGATGGCAGGGGCACCGGGGAGCTGTTTTTT.

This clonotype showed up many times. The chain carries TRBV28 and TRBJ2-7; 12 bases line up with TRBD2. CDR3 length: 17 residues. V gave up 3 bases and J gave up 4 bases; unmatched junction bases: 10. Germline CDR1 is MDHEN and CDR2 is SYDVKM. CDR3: CASSLWTSGIRVYEQYF. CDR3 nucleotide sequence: TGTGCCAGCAGTTTGTGGACTAGCGGGATTAGGGTTTACGAGCAGTACTTC.

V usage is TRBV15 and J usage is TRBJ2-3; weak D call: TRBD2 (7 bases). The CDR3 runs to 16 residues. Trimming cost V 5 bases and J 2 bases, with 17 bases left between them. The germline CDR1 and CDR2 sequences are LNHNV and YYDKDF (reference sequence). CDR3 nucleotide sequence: TGTGCCACCAGCGGGGGGGGGGGGGGGCACACAGATACGCAGTATTTT. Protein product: CATSGGGGGHTDTQYF.

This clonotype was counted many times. CDR3 protein: CASSGTAHTDTQYF. The CDR3 DNA sequence: TGTGCCAGCAGCGGGACAGCACACACAGATACGCAGTATTTT. This rearrangement joins TRBV6-4 to TRBJ2-3; 7 nucleotides agree with TRBD1. V lost 6 bases and J lost 2; bases outside the gene matches: 5. The germline gives CDR1 MRHNA, CDR2 SNTAGT. The CDR3 extends over 14 amino acids.

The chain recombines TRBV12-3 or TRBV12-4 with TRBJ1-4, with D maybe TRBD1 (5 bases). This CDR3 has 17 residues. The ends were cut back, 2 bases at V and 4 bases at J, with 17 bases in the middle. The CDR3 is CASSLYGHPKGNEKLFF. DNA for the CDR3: TGTGCCAGCAGTTTATACGGACACCCTAAGGGTAATGAAAAACTGTTTTTT.

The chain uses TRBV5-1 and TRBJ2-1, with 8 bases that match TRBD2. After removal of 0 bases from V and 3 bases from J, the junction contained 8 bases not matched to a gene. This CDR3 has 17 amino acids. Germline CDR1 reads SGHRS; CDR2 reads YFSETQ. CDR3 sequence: CASSLDPLAGHYNEQFF. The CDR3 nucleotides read TGCGCCAGCAGCTTGGATCCCTTAGCGGGGCACTACAATGAGCAGTTCTTC. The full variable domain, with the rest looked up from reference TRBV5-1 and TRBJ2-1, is KAGVTQTPRYLIKTRGQQVTLSCSPISGHRSVSWYQQTPGQGLQFLFEYFSETQRNKGNFPGRFSGRQFSNSRSEMNVSTLELGDSALYLCASSLDPLAGHYNEQFFGPGTRLTVL.

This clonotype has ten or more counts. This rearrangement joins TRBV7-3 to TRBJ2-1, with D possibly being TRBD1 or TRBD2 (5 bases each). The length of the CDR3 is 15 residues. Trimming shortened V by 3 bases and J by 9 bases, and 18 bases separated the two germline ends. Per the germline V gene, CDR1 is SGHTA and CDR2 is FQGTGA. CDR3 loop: CASSLQGEPLVEQFF. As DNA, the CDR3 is TGTGCCAGCAGCTTGCAGGGAGAGCCCCTCGTTGAGCAGTTCTTC.

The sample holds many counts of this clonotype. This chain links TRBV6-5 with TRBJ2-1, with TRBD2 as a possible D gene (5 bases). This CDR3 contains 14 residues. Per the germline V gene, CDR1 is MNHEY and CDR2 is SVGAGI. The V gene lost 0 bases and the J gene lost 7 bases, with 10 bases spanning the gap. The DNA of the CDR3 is TGTGCCAGCAGTTACTCGGGGAGTTTGAATGAGCAGTTCTTC. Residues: CASSYSGSLNEQFF.

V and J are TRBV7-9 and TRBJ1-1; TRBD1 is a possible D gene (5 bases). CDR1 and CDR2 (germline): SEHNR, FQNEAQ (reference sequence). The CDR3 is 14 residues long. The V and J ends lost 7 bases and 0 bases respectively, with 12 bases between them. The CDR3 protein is CASTPDRVNTEAFF. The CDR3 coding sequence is TGTGCCAGCACGCCTGACAGAGTGAACACTGAAGCTTTCTTT.

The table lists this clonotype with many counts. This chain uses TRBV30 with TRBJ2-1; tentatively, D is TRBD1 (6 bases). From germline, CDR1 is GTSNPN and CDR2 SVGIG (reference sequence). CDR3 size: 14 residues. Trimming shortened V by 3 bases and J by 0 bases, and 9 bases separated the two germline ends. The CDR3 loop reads CAWSLGASYNEQFF. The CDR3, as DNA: TGTGCCTGGAGCTTGGGGGCCTCCTACAATGAGCAGTTCTTC.

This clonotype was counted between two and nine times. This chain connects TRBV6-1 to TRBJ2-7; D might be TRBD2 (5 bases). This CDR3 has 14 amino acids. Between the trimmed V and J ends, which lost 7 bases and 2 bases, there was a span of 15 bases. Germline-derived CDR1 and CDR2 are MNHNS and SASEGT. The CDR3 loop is CASNGLSSPYEQYF. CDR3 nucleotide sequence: TGTGCCAGCAACGGACTCAGCTCGCCCTACGAGCAGTACTTC.

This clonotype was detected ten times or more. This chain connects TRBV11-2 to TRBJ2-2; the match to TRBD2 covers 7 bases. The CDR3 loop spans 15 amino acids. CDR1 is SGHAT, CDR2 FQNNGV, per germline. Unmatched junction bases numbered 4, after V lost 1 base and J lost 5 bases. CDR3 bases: TGTGCCAGCAGCTTAGCGGGGGGACGAACCGGGGAGCTGTTTTTT. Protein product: CASSLAGGRTGELFF.

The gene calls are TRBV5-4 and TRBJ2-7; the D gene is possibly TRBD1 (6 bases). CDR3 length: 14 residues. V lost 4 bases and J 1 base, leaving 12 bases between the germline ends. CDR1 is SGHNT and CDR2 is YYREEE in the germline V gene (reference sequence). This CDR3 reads CASSPGHGSYEQYF. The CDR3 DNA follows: TGTGCCAGCAGCCCGGGACACGGATCCTACGAGCAGTACTTC.

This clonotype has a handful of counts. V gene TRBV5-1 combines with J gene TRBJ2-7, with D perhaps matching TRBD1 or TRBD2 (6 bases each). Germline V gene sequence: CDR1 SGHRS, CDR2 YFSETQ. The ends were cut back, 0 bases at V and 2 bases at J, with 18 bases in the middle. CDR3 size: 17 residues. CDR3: CASSLEGGQGRTYEQYF. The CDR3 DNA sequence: TGCGCCAGCAGCTTGGAAGGAGGGCAGGGGAGGACCTACGAGCAGTACTTC.

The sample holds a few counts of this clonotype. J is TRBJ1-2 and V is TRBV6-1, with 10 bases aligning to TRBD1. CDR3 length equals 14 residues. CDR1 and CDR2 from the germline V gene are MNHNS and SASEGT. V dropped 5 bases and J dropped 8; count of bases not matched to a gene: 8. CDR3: CASSPGTGVHGYTF. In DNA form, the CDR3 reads TGTGCCAGCAGTCCCGGGACAGGGGTTCACGGCTACACCTTC.

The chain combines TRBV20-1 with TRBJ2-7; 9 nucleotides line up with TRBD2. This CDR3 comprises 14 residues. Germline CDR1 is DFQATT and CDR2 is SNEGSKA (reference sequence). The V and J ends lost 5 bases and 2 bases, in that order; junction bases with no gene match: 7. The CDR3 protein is CSAPEAGGPYEQYF. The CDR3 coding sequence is TGCAGTGCTCCCGAAGCGGGAGGTCCCTACGAGCAGTACTTC.

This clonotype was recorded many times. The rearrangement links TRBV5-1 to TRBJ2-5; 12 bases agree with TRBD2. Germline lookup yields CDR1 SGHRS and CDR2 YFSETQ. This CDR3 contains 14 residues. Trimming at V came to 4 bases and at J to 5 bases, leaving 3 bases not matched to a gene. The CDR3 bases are TGCGCCAGCAGCCTCGGACTAGCGGGGGAGACCCAGTACTTC. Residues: CASSLGLAGETQYF.

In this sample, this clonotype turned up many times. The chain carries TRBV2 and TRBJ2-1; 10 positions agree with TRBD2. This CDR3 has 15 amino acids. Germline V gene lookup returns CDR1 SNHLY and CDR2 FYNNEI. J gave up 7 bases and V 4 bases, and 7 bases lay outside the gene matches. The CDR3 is CASSGTSGVRNEQFF. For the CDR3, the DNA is TGTGCCAGCAGTGGGACTAGCGGAGTCCGGAATGAGCAGTTCTTC.

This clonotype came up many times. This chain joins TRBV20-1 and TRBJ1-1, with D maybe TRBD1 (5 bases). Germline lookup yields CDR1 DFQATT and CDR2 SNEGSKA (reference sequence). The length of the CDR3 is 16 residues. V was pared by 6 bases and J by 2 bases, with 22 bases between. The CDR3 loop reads CSAINPGVGLNTEAFF. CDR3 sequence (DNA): TGCAGTGCAATTAACCCGGGGGTAGGACTAAACACTGAAGCTTTCTTT.

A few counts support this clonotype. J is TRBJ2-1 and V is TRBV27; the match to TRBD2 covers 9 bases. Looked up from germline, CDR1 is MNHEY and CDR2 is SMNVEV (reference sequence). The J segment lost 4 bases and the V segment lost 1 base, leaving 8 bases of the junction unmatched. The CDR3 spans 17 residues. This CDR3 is CASSLYPAGGRYNEQFF. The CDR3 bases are TGTGCCAGCAGTTTATACCCCGCGGGGGGGCGGTACAATGAGCAGTTCTTC.

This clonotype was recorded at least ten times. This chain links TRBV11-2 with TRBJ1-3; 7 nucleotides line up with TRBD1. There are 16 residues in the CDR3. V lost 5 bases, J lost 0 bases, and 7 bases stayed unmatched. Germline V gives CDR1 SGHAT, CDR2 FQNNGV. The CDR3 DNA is TGTGCCAGCAGCCCTTGGACAGGCTTCTCTGGAAACACCATATATTTT. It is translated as CASSPWTGFSGNTIYF.

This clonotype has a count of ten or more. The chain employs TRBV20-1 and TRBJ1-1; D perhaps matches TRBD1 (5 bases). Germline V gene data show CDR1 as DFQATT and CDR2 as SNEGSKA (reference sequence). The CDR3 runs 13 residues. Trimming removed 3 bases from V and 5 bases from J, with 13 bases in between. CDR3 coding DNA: TGCAGTGCTAGTGGGGGAATTCGGACTGAAGCTTTCTTT. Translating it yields CSASGGIRTEAFF.

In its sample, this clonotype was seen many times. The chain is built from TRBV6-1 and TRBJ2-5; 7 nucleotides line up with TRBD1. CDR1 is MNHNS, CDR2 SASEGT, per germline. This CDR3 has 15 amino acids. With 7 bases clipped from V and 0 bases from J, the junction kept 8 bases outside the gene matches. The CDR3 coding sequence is TGTGCCAGCAAACGACAGGGCCGAAACCAAGAGACCCAGTACTTC. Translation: CASKRQGRNQETQYF.

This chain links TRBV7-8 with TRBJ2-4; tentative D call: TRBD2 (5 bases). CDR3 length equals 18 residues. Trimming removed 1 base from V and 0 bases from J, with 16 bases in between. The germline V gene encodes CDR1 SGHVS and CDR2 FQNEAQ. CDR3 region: CASSLEGGLTLAKNIQYF. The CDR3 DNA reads TGTGCCAGCAGCTTAGAGGGCGGACTGACTTTAGCCAAAAACATTCAGTACTTC.

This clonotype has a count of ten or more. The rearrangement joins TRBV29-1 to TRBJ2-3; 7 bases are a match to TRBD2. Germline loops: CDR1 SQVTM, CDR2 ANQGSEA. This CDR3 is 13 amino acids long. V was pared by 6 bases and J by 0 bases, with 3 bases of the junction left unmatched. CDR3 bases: TGCAGCGTCGATAGCGGGAGCACAGATACGCAGTATTTT. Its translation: CSVDSGSTDTQYF.

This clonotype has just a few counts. The CDR3 DNA sequence: TGCGCCAGCGCCGCGGGCCCCAAAGATACGCAGTATTTT. It encodes CASAAGPKDTQYF. V usage is TRBV5-1 and J usage is TRBJ2-3; D is possibly TRBD2 (5 bases). Germline values: CDR1 SGHRS, CDR2 YFSETQ. The CDR3 is 13 amino acids. The germline V and J ends were trimmed by 7 bases and 5 bases, with 14 bases remaining between them.